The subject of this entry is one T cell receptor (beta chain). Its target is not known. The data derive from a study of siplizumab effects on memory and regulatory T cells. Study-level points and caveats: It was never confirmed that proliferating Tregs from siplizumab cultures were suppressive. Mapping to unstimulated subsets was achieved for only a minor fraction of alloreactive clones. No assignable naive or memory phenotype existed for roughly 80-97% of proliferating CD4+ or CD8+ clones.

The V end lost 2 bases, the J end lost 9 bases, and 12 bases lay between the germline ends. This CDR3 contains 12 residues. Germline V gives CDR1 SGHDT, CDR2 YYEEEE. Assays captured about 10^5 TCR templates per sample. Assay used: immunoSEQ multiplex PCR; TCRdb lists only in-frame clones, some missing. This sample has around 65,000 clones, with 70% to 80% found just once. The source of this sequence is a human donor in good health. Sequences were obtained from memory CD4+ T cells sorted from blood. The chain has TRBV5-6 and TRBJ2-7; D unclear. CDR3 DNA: TGTGCCAGCAGCTTCTTCGACACCGGGCAGTACTTC. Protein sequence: CASSFFDTGQYF.